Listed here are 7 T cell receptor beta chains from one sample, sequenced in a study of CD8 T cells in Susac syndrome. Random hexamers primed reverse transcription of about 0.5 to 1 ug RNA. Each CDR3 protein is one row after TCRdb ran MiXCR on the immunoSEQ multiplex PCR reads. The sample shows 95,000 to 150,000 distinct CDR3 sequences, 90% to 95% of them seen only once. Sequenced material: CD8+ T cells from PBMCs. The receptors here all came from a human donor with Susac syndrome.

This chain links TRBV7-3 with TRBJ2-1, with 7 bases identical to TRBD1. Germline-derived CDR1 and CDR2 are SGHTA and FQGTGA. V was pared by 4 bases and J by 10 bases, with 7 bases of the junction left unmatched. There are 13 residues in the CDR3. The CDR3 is CASSSGGAGEQFF. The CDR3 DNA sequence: TGTGCCAGCAGCTCAGGGGGTGCTGGCGAGCAGTTCTTC. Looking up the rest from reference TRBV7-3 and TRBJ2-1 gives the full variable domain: GAGVSQTPSNKVTEKGKYVELRCDPISGHTALYWYRQSLGQGPEFLIYFQGTGAADDSGLPNDRFFAVRPEGSVSTLKIQRTERGDSAVYLCASSSGGAGEQFFGPGTRLTVL.

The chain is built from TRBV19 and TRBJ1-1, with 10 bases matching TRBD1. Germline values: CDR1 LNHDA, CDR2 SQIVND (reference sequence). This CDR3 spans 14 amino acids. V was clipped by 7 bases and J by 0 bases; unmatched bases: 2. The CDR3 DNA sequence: TGTGCCAGTACCGACAGGGGGCTGAACACTGAAGCTTTCTTT. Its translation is CASTDRGLNTEAFF. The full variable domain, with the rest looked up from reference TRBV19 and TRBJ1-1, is DGGITQSPKYLFRKEGQNVTLSCEQNLNHDAMYWYRQDPGQGLRLIYYSQIVNDFQKGDIAEGYSVSREKKESFPLTVTSAQKNPTAFYLCASTDRGLNTEAFFGQGTRLTVV.

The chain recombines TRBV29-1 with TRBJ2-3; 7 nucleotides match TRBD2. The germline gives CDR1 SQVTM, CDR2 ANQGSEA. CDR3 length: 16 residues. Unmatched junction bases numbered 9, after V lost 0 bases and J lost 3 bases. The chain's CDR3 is CSVEDISGESTDTQYF. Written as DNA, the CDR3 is TGCAGCGTTGAAGATATAAGCGGGGAGTCGACAGATACGCAGTATTTT.

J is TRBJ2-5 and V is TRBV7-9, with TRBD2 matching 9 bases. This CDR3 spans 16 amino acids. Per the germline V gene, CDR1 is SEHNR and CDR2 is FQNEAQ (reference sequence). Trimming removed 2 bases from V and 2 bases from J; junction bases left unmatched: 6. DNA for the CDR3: TGTGCCAGCAGCTTAAACCAGCGGGGGGATCAAGAGACCCAGTACTTC. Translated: CASSLNQRGDQETQYF.

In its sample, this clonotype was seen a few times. The DNA for the CDR3 is TGCGCCAGCAGCCAAGGGTCCGAGCAGTACTTC. Translation: CASSQGSEQYF. This chain uses TRBV4-1 with TRBJ2-7, with D uncertain. Germline V gene data show CDR1 as MGHRA and CDR2 as YSYEKL. The CDR3 sequence is 11 residues long. V dropped 1 base and J dropped 6 bases, with 4 bases sitting between them.

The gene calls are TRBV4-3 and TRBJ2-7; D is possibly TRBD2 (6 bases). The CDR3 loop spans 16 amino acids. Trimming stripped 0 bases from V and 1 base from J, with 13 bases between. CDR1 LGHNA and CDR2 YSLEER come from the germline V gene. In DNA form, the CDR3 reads TGCGCCAGCAGCCAAGATGAAGCGGGCAGTTCCTACGAGCAGTACTTC. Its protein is CASSQDEAGSSYEQYF.

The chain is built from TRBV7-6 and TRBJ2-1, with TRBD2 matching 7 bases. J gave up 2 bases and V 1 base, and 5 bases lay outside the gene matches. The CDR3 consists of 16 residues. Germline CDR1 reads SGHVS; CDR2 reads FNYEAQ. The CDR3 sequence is CASSLEGGSAYNEQFF. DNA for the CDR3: TGTGCCAGCAGCTTAGAAGGCGGGAGCGCCTACAATGAGCAGTTCTTC.